This TCR beta chain was profiled in a study of blood T cell repertoires in COVID-19. Study context: Collection of acute and convalescent COVID-19 samples took place in the United States, Italy and Spain. PBMCs, B-cell-depleted T cells, or T cells provided the cDNA or gDNA that made up the material.

Per the original methods: Amplification with reference gene primers provided the estimates of nucleated cell counts. The method was immunoSEQ multiplex PCR; TCRdb's version includes in-frame clones alone and lacks a portion of them. The D gene and trimming were derived from the DNA, and the V and J assignments and clone size from that table. Of nearly 200,000 clones listed, roughly nine tenths are singletons. CDR1 ENHRY and CDR2 SYGVKD come from the germline V gene. This CDR3 spans 14 amino acids. V gave up 5 bases and J gave up 6 bases, with 14 bases separating them. Sequencing used peripheral blood. This sequence joins TRBV10-3 and TRBJ2-1, with a possible D match to TRBD2 (6 bases). This receptor was obtained from a woman in her 70s with acute or convalescent COVID-19. CDR3 nucleotide sequence: TGTGCCATCAGTCTCGGGGGAGGCAGCAATGAGCAGTTCTTC. Translation: CAISLGGGSNEQFF.